The 24 T cell receptor beta chains below were found in one sample sequenced in a study of molecular identifiers for immune sequencing clone quantification. TCRdb independently ran MiXCR on the PCR reads; one entry per CDR3 protein. The sample comprises 460,000 or so distinct CDR3 sequences, roughly 26% of which are singletons, and around 0.76% rests with the top ten. The sequenced sample consisted of naive CD8+ T cells from blood, with Jurkat cell RNA spiked in. The subset: FACS-sorted CD8+CD4-CCR7+CD45RA+ naive T cells. These receptors were collected from a human donor in good health. Some libraries in this study had Jurkat cell RNA spiked in.

This clonotype was picked up many times. J is TRBJ1-5 and V is TRBV20-1; D is undetermined. The germline V gene has CDR1 DFQATT and CDR2 SNEGSKA (reference sequence). The ends were cut back, 0 bases at V and 0 bases at J, with 12 bases in the middle. The CDR3 runs to 16 residues. DNA of the CDR3: TGCAGTGCTAGAGATCCTACAGATAATAGCAATCAGCCCCAGCATTTT. This encodes CSARDPTDNSNQPQHF.

This clonotype has ten or more counts. J is TRBJ2-7 and V is TRBV7-9; 7 bases align to TRBD1. The CDR3 totals 14 residues. V gave up 1 base and J gave up 3 bases; unmatched junction bases: 3. Germline V gives CDR1 SEHNR, CDR2 FQNEAQ (reference sequence). The CDR3: CASSLEGQSYEQYF. In nucleotides, the CDR3 is TGTGCCAGCAGCTTAGAGGGACAGAGCTACGAGCAGTACTTC. The whole variable domain, filled in from reference TRBV7-9 and TRBJ2-7, reads DTGVSQNPRHKITKRGQNVTFRCDPISEHNRLYWYRQTLGQGPEFLTYFQNEAQLEKSRLLSDRFSAERPKGSFSTLEIQRTEQGDSAMYLCASSLEGQSYEQYFGPGTRLTVT.

This clonotype was counted a few times. The chain links TRBV11-2 to TRBJ2-3; D remains ambiguous. The CDR3 length is 16 residues. V gave up 5 bases and J gave up 2 bases, with 17 bases separating them. Looked up from germline, CDR1 is SGHAT and CDR2 is FQNNGV. CDR3 nucleotide sequence: TGTGCCAGCAGCCCGGGCTTTGGTACCGACACAGATACGCAGTATTTT. It encodes CASSPGFGTDTDTQYF.

Worth noting for this clonotype: Given the absence of the conserved phenylalanine or tryptophan at the CDR3 end, a read error is likely. It is unclear where the CDR3 begins or ends on the DNA, so no DNA is shown, and the CDR3 is as TCRdb lists it. The CDR3 spells CSVEDQEPHTVV. V usage is TRBV29-1 and J usage is TRBJ2-5; the table's D call, TRBD1, has no DNA check behind it. The CDR3 contains 12 residues when both ends are counted. Germline CDR1 is SQVTM and CDR2 is ANQGSEA.

With regard to this clonotype: This is likely a read error, given that the CDR3 carries no conserved phenylalanine or tryptophan at its end. The chain carries TRBV7-9 and TRBJ2-3; TRBD2 matches at 10 bases. Germline-derived CDR1 and CDR2 are SEHNR and FQNEAQ (reference sequence). Trimming at V came to 5 bases and at J to 3 bases, leaving 5 bases not matched to a gene. The CDR3 is 15 amino acids. CDR3 loop: CASSLLAGSTDTQYL. CDR3 DNA sequence: TGTGCCAGCAGCCTACTAGCGGGAAGTACAGATACGCAGTATCTT.

V usage is TRBV14 and J usage is TRBJ1-1; a weak D match, TRBD1 (6 bases). The germline V gene encodes CDR1 SGHDN and CDR2 FVKESK. The CDR3 loop spans 13 amino acids. CDR3 nucleotide sequence: TGTGCTACCTCGGGACAACAGAACACTGAAGCTTTCTTT. Translating gives CATSGQQNTEAFF.

In its sample, this clonotype was seen a few times. The rearrangement links TRBV20-1 to TRBJ2-1; D is ambiguous. The CDR3 has 15 residues. The V gene lost 1 base and the J gene lost 0 bases, with 10 bases spanning the gap. CDR1 is DFQATT, CDR2 SNEGSKA, per germline (reference sequence). The CDR3 coding sequence is TGCAGTGCTAGAGGAGTCTTTAGCTCCTACAATGAGCAGTTCTTC. Its translation is CSARGVFSSYNEQFF.

V and J are TRBV6-6 and TRBJ2-1; maybe TRBD1 (5 bases). Per the germline V gene, CDR1 is MNHNY and CDR2 is SVGAGI (reference sequence). This CDR3 comprises 15 residues. Trimming pared 5 bases from V and 0 bases from J, leaving 11 bases between. CDR3 DNA: TGTGCCAGCAGTCTAGACAGCAGCTCCTACAATGAGCAGTTCTTC. Translating it yields CASSLDSSSYNEQFF.

The chain couples TRBV27 to TRBJ1-1; D might be TRBD1 (5 bases). Per germline, CDR1 MNHEY and CDR2 SMNVEV (reference sequence). The germline V and J ends were trimmed by 5 bases and 0 bases, with 7 bases remaining between them. CDR3 length equals 13 residues. The chain's CDR3 is CASSTGMNTEAFF. In nucleotides, the CDR3 is TGTGCCAGCAGTACAGGTATGAACACTGAAGCTTTCTTT.

Turning to this clonotype: Its ends do not fully match the called genes, so a read error is possible. The rearrangement links TRBV25-1 to TRBJ2-1; perhaps TRBD2 as D (5 bases). CDR1 MGHDK and CDR2 SYGVNS come from the germline V gene. This CDR3 region has 16 residues. The CDR3 sequence: CAGSDLAWGSYNEQFF. DNA of the CDR3: TGTGCCGGCAGTGACCTAGCCTGGGGCTCCTACAATGAGCAGTTCTTC.

Note on this clonotype: This may stem from a read error, because a much larger clone lies one nucleotide away. The chain couples TRBV7-8 to TRBJ1-1; D gene uncertain. Trimming took 10 bases from V and 11 from J, leaving 32 bases between them. In germline, CDR1 is SGHVS, CDR2 FQNEAQ. The CDR3 extends over 16 amino acids. Written as DNA, the CDR3 is TGTGCCAACAGTTACCTGGAAATGGGAAACCAAGAGGAGGCTTTCTTT. Residues: CANSYLEMGNQEEAFF.

This clonotype was counted a few times. One end of the junction fails to match germline, which may point to a read error. The chain links TRBV4-3 to TRBJ2-3; no definite D call. From germline, CDR1 is LGHNA and CDR2 YSLEER. The CDR3 extends over 13 amino acids. CDR3 amino acids: CACSQDPADTQYF. Here the CDR3 DNA reads TGCGCCTGCAGCCAAGATCCCGCAGATACGCAGTATTTT.

The chain employs TRBV7-9 and TRBJ2-2, with D uncertain. Germline-derived CDR1 and CDR2 are SEHNR and FQNEAQ (reference sequence). Deletions cut 5 bases from V and 1 base from J, with 8 bases between. This CDR3 is built from 14 residues. This chain's CDR3 is CASSPWGNTGELFF. The CDR3 DNA follows: TGTGCCAGCAGCCCCTGGGGGAACACCGGGGAGCTGTTTTTT.

This clonotype came up many times. CDR3 protein: CASSQGYSYEQYF. The CDR3 region has the DNA TGTGCCAGCAGTCAGGGGTACTCCTACGAGCAGTACTTC. This rearrangement joins TRBV2 to TRBJ2-7, with D tentatively TRBD1 (6 bases). In germline, CDR1 is SNHLY, CDR2 FYNNEI. V lost 5 bases to trimming and J lost 0 bases, with 8 bases between them. The CDR3 is made up of 13 amino acids.

This clonotype was found many times. The rearrangement joins TRBV2 to TRBJ1-5; weak D call: TRBD1 (5 bases). Germline V gene lookup returns CDR1 SNHLY and CDR2 FYNNEI. This CDR3 is 17 amino acids long. V shed 2 bases and J shed 3 bases, with 17 bases lying between them. The CDR3, as DNA: TGTGCCAGCAGTGAAAGCATCGCCGGGACGATCAATCAGCCCCAGCATTTT. Its protein is CASSESIAGTINQPQHF.

The chain couples TRBV19 to TRBJ2-5; possibly TRBD1 for D (6 bases). Germline V CDR1 and CDR2: LNHDA, SQIVND (reference sequence). This CDR3 spans 15 amino acids. Trimming removed 7 bases at V and 1 base at J, with 16 bases between. The CDR3 reads CASTLTSRGQETQYF. The DNA of the CDR3 is TGTGCCAGTACCCTCACCAGCAGGGGCCAAGAGACCCAGTACTTC.

A note on this clonotype: This may arise from a read error, as a much more abundant clone is one base away. The chain carries TRBV4-1 and TRBJ2-7, with 7 bases identical to TRBD1. Germline V gene sequence: CDR1 MGHRA, CDR2 YSYEKL. The CDR3 is made up of 15 amino acids. CDR3 in DNA: TGCGCCCGCAGCCAAGATTGGGGGACAGTCTACGAGCAGTACTTC. Protein: CARSQDWGTVYEQYF.

This clonotype has a single count. Given a much more abundant clone one base away, this may be a read error. The CDR3 does not end in the conserved phenylalanine or tryptophan, so this is likely a read error. Because the CDR3's place on the DNA is in doubt, the DNA is left out and the CDR3 is given as listed by TCRdb. This chain links TRBV21-1 with TRBJ1-1; the listed D gene, TRBD1, was not tested against the DNA. TRBV21-1 is tagged as a pseudogene. The CDR3 extends over 15 residues, inclusive of both ends. This chain's CDR3 is CASGLLTGLNTEAFL.

The sample holds many counts of this clonotype. The chain joins TRBV4-3 to TRBJ2-3, with D perhaps matching TRBD2 (5 bases). Per the germline V gene, CDR1 is LGHNA and CDR2 is YSLEER. Trimming removed 5 bases at V and 0 bases at J, with 12 bases between. This CDR3 is built from 15 residues. The CDR3 region is CASSERDSSTDTQYF. The CDR3 DNA reads TGCGCCAGCAGCGAACGGGATTCTAGCACAGATACGCAGTATTTT.

This clonotype showed up just a few times. This chain connects TRBV4-1 to TRBJ2-2, with D possibly matching TRBD2 (6 bases). The germline CDR1 and CDR2 sequences are MGHRA and YSYEKL. This CDR3 contains 15 residues. V was pared by 3 bases and J by 6 bases, with 14 bases between. CDR3 DNA sequence: TGCGCCAGCAGCCACAGGATAGCGGAGGCCGGGGAGCTGTTTTTT. Protein product: CASSHRIAEAGELFF.

The CDR3 DNA is TGTGCCAGTGCAGGGTTCGGCAATCAGCCCCAGCATTTT. Amino acid sequence: CASAGFGNQPQHF. The chain uses TRBV19 and TRBJ1-5; D is possibly TRBD1 (5 bases). Germline lookup yields CDR1 LNHDA and CDR2 SQIVND (reference sequence). The germline V and J ends were trimmed by 8 bases and 2 bases, with 10 bases remaining between them. This CDR3 contains 13 residues.

Concerning this clonotype: With a much larger clone just one base away, this may be a read error. The V gene is TRBV2, the J gene TRBJ1-5; 7 bases match TRBD1. CDR1 and CDR2 (germline): SNHLY, FYNNEI. The V gene end was trimmed by 5 bases and the J gene end by 3 bases; junction bases not matched to a gene: 13. The CDR3 covers 17 residues. CDR3 nucleotides: TGTGCCAGCAGTCTGACAAGCGGGACAGAGTACAATCAGCCCCAGCATTTT. This translates into CASSLTSGTEYNQPQHF.

A remark on this clonotype: A much bigger clone sits one base away, suggesting this may be a read error. The chain joins TRBV12-3 or TRBV12-4 to TRBJ2-3; 10 positions agree with TRBD1. There are 15 residues in the CDR3. Here the CDR3 reads CARSSRQGASDTQYF. The CDR3 DNA follows: TGTGCCCGCAGTTCGCGACAGGGGGCCTCCGATACGCAGTATTTT.

The chain combines TRBV7-2 with TRBJ1-1, with D unclear. In germline, CDR1 is SGHTA, CDR2 FQGNSA. The V end was cut by 0 bases, the J end by 0 bases, with 14 bases between. The CDR3 loop spans 17 amino acids. CDR3 nucleotides: TGTGCCAGCAGCTTAGCGCGATTTGCAGGAATGAACACTGAAGCTTTCTTT. It translates to CASSLARFAGMNTEAFF.